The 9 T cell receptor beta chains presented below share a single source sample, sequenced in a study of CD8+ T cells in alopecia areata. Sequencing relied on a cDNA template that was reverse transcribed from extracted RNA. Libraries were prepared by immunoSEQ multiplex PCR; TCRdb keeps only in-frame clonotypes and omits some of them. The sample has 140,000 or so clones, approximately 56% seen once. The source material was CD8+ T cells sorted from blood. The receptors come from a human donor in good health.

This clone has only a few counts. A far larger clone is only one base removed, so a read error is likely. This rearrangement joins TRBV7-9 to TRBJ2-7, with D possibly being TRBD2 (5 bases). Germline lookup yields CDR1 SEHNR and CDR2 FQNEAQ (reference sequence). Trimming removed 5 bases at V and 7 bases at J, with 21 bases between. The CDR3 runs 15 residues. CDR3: CASSPMLRVGNEQYF. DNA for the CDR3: TGTGCCAGCAGCCCCATGTTGAGGGTAGGCAATGAGCAGTACTTC.

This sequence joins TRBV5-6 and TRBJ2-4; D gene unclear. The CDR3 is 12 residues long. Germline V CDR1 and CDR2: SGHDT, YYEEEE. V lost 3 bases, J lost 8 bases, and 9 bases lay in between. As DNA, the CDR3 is TGTGCCAGCAGCTCTCTATCATACATTCAGTACTTC. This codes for CASSSLSYIQYF.

DNA of the CDR3: TGTGCCAGCAGTGAAGGGGGCCATCAGCCCCAGCATTTT. Its protein is CASSEGGHQPQHF. The chain combines TRBV6-1 with TRBJ1-5; D is possibly TRBD1 (5 bases). Germline loops: CDR1 MNHNS, CDR2 SASEGT. Trimming stripped 1 base from V and 5 bases from J, with 6 bases between. This CDR3 has 13 residues.

The CDR3: CASSSRIAESPTDTQYF. The CDR3 DNA is TGTGCCAGCAGCTCCCGGATAGCGGAGTCCCCCACAGATACGCAGTATTTT. This sequence joins TRBV5-6 and TRBJ2-3, with a weak D call TRBD2 (6 bases). V was pared by 3 bases and J by 2 bases, with 19 bases between. This CDR3 is 17 amino acids long. Germline CDR1 and CDR2: SGHDT and YYEEEE.

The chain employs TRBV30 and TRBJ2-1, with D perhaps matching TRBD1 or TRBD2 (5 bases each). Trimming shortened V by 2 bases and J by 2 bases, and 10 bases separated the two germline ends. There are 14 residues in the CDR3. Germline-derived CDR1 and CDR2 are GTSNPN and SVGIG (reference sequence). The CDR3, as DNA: TGTGCCTGGAGTTCGGGACCCCCCTACAATGAGCAGTTCTTC. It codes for CAWSSGPPYNEQFF.

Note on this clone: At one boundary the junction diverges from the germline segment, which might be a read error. Here the CDR3 DNA reads TGCACGCATGTGGGCAGTTACTTTACCCAAGAGACCCAGTACTTC. Translated: CTHVGSYFTQETQYF. This chain joins TRBV10-3 and TRBJ2-5; D is unclear. The CDR3 covers 15 residues. Germline V gene lookup returns CDR1 ENHRY and CDR2 SYGVKD.

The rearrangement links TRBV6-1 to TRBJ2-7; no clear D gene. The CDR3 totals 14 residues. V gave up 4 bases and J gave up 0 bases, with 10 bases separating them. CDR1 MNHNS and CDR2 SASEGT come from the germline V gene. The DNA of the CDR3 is TGTGCCAGCAGTGTATTTTGGGGCTCCTACGAGCAGTACTTC. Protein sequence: CASSVFWGSYEQYF.

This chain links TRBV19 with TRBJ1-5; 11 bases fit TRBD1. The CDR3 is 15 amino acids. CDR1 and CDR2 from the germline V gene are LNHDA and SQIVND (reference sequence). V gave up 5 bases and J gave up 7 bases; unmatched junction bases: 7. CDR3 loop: CASSFHRDRGQPQHF. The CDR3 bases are TGTGCCAGTAGTTTTCACCGGGACAGGGGGCAGCCCCAGCATTTT.

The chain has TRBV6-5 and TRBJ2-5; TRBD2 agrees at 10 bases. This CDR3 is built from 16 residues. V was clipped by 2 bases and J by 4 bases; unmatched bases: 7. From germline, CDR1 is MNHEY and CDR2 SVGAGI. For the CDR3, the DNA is TGTGCCAGCAGTTACGAAACTAGCGGGAAGAGAGAGACCCAGTACTTC. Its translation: CASSYETSGKRETQYF.